The source of this T cell receptor (beta chain) is a study of a mutant IDH1 vaccine in newly diagnosed glioma. On the study more broadly: Patients previously underwent radiotherapy, temozolomide, or both, and most underwent both. Findings and caveats of the study: A vaccine-induced immune response developed in approximately 94% of the patients. Pseudoprogression showed no apparent link to changes in top peripheral T cell clonotypes.

Of note for this clone: The antigen is undetermined.

This CDR3 contains 13 residues. Trimming cost V 1 base and J 1 base, with 3 bases left between them. Germline CDR1 SGHRS, CDR2 YFSETQ. The method was immunoSEQ multiplex PCR; TCRdb's version includes in-frame clones alone and lacks a portion of them. The sample yields tens of thousands of clones, over 70% seen once. This sample's time point: baseline, week 1 (first vaccination visit). The treatment denotes: pre-vaccination baseline after standard-of-care therapy. Every donor had a new WHO grade 3 or 4 astrocytoma that was IDH1-mutant, with loss of nuclear ATRX. The starting material was PBMCs, obtained from a glioma patient treated with radiotherapy, temozolomide or both. The chain links TRBV5-1 to TRBJ2-1; no clear D gene. The receptor's source is a man between 40 and 49 years old with glioma. Some clones in this sample may be carry-over from other donors' samples. In nucleotides, the CDR3 is TGCGCCAGCAGCTTGAATTCCTACAATGAGCAGTTCTTC. Translated, it gives CASSLNSYNEQFF.